The T cell receptor beta chain under discussion was sequenced for a study of cytomegalovirus exposure and HLA in healthy donors. The length of the CDR3 is 16 residues. CDR1 is SGHRS, CDR2 YFSETQ, per germline. Trimming stripped 0 bases from V and 2 bases from J, with 15 bases between. Primers included in the PCR were 60 Vbeta and 13 Jbeta primers. Clones were read by immunoSEQ multiplex PCR, and TCRdb kept only the in-frame ones, dropping some. The data contain more than 130,000 clones, 80% of them singletons. Study-wide results and limits: Per a prior analysis, the majority of TCR beta V segments were productive roughly 90% or roughly 30% of the time. The classifier was said to identify cytomegalovirus status with high specificity and sensitivity. Later analysis demonstrated an association between a missense DCLRE1C variant and TCR beta V- and J-gene trimming. Highest at DRB1 and lowest at HLA-C, TCR association rates differed among HLA loci in a later analysis.

This clone was seen only a few times. Antigen: not known. The sequence derives from a man aged 25 to 40 in good health and CMV-seronegative. Specimen: PBMCs. The V and J genes are TRBV5-1 and TRBJ2-7; maybe TRBD1 (5 bases). The CDR3 sequence: CASSLATGPETYEQYF. The CDR3 nucleotides are TGCGCCAGCAGCTTGGCCACAGGACCGGAGACCTACGAGCAGTACTTC.